The rows below give T cell receptor beta chains drawn from one sample of a study of cytomegalovirus exposure and HLA in healthy donors. Only in-frame clones appear in the TCRdb table, and some are missing; sequencing was by immunoSEQ multiplex PCR. Among tens of thousands of clones, almost 80% were seen once, and the ten largest hold 4.5% to 7%. Sequencing used PBMCs. The source of these receptors is a female donor in good health and CMV-seronegative. Both conserved end residues are part of each CDR3. D genes are given only for firm matches.

cdr3_length	v_call	d_call	j_call	cdr3_nt	cdr3_aa
15	TRBV5-1	-	TRBJ2-2	TGCGCCAGCAGCTTGGTAGTAGCGGACACCGGGGAGCTGTTTTTT	CASSLVVADTGELFF
14	TRBV27	TRBD1	TRBJ2-7	TGTGCCAGCAGTTACCGGACAGGGACCTACGAGCAGTACTTC	CASSYRTGTYEQYF
16	TRBV28	-	TRBJ1-5	TGTGCCAGCACCCCTCCTGCGGGGTTTAGCAATCAGCCCCAGCATTTT	CASTPPAGFSNQPQHF
14	TRBV30	-	TRBJ1-5	TGTGCCTGGAGCTCCGGGACACTCAATCAGCCCCAGCATTTT	CAWSSGTLNQPQHF
16	TRBV7-2	TRBD1	TRBJ2-4	TGTGCCAGCAGCCCCGACAGGGCGGTTGCCAAAAACATTCAGTACTTC	CASSPDRAVAKNIQYF
12	TRBV14	-	TRBJ1-4	TGTGCCAGCAGCCATCAGGGAGAAAAACTGTTTTTT	CASSHQGEKLFF
13	TRBV7-6	TRBD1	TRBJ2-7	TGTGCCAGCAGCCTGGGACAGGGTAACGAGCAGTACTTC	CASSLGQGNEQYF
16	TRBV18	TRBD1	TRBJ1-2	TGTGCCAGCTCACCAAGAAGACAGGGGGCAGACTATGGCTACACCTTC	CASSPRRQGADYGYTF
16	TRBV4-3	TRBD1	TRBJ1-6	TGCGCCAGCAGCCAAGATTCAGGGACAGGGGGCTCACCCCTCCACTTT	CASSQDSGTGGSPLHF
13	TRBV6-1	TRBD1	TRBJ1-4	TGTGCCAGCAGCCGGGACAGGGAGGAAAAACTGTTTTTT	CASSRDREEKLFF
11	TRBV30	TRBD1	TRBJ2-4	TGTGCCTGCCAGACAGGGTTAGGTCAGTACTTC	CACQTGLGQYF
15	TRBV7-2	-	TRBJ2-3	TGTGCCAGCAGCCTCGGGGGGCGGTACACAGATACGCAGTATTTT	CASSLGGRYTDTQYF
13	TRBV2	-	TRBJ1-1	TGTGCCAGCAGTGGGCAGGGAAACACTGAAGCTTTCTTT	CASSGQGNTEAFF
16	TRBV27	-	TRBJ2-7	TGTGCCAGCAGTTATCGTGCGGGACAGAGCTCCTACGAGCAGTACTTC	CASSYRAGQSSYEQYF
15	TRBV4-2	TRBD1	TRBJ1-1	TGTGCCAGCAGCCAAGTACAGGGGGGGAACACTGAAGCTTTCTTT	CASSQVQGGNTEAFF
15	TRBV5-1	TRBD1	TRBJ2-1	TGCGCCAGCAGCTCGGGACAGGGGGCCTACAATGAGCAGTTCTTC	CASSSGQGAYNEQFF
16	TRBV4-3	-	TRBJ1-4	TGCGCCAGCAGCCTCGGGGGGAGGGGTAGGGGTGAAAAACTGTTTTTT	CASSLGGRGRGEKLFF
14	TRBV2	-	TRBJ2-3	TGTGCCAGCAGTGAAGGTCAGGGGGGCGATACGCAGTATTTT	CASSEGQGGDTQYF
16	TRBV7-9	-	TRBJ1-4	TGTGCCAGCAGCTCTCCTGCGGGGGGCCTTAATGAAAAACTGTTTTTT	CASSSPAGGLNEKLFF
14	TRBV27	TRBD2	TRBJ2-2	TGTGCCAGCACCAGGACTAGCGCCACCGGGGAGCTGTTTTTT	CASTRTSATGELFF